This record concerns one TCR beta chain sequence. The sample is drawn from a study of blood T cell repertoires in COVID-19. Study information: Samples taken during acute and convalescent COVID-19 were collected in the United States, Italy and Spain. The cDNA or gDNA used as material had been derived from T cells, B-cell-depleted T cells, or PBMCs.

CDR1 and CDR2 (germline): MNHEY, SVGAGI. Trimming pared 0 bases from V and 3 bases from J, leaving 11 bases between. This CDR3 contains 15 residues. Per the original methods: Amplification of reference gene primers was used by the study to estimate nucleated cell counts. Data came from immunoSEQ multiplex PCR; TCRdb stores just in-frame clones and leaves some out. That table gives V, J and clone size, and the DNA gave D and trimming. Of about 90,000 clones listed, around four fifths are singletons. J is TRBJ1-2 and V is TRBV6-5, with D perhaps matching TRBD1 (6 bases). Sequencing was performed on peripheral blood. The sequence came from a human donor in a cohort sampled during active COVID-19. CDR3: CASSYSGGRYYGYTF. In nucleotides, the CDR3 is TGTGCCAGCAGTTACTCGGGGGGGCGCTACTATGGCTACACCTTC.